The sequence of this TCR beta chain was determined in a study of T-cell memory formation after mild COVID-19. Findings of the study overall: Clones contracting over day 15 to 85 were CD4/CD8 balanced, with later expanders leaning CD4+.

As for this clonotype: The antigen remains undetermined.

Constant-segment primers were used for 5'RACE, and the resulting TCR alpha and TCR beta cDNA libraries carried sample barcodes and UMIs. TCRdb re-called the 5' RACE reads with MiXCR, one entry per CDR3 protein. The data contain about 280,000 distinct CDR3 sequences, roughly 8.2% of them singletons. Sequenced: PBMCs or a T cell subset sorted from them (not recorded which). This receptor was obtained from a man between 18 and 35 years old who had mild COVID-19 (a few samples of this study predate the infection). Cell type and time point are not known.

CDR3 sequence: CASDFRETQYF. As DNA, the CDR3 is TGTGCCAGCGACTTCCGGGAGACCCAGTACTTC. This sequence joins TRBV3-1 and TRBJ2-5; D is ambiguous. Per germline, CDR1 LGHDT and CDR2 YNNKEL (reference sequence). V lost 8 bases to trimming and J lost 5 bases, with 9 bases between them. The CDR3 is made up of 11 amino acids.